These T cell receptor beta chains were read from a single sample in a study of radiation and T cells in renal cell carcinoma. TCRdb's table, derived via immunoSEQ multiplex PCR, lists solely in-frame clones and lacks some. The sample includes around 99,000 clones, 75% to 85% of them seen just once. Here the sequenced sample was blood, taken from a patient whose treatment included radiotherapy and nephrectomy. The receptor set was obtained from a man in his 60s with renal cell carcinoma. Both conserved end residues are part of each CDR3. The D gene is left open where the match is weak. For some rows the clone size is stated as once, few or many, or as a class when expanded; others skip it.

CASSWGGSDQETQYF,TGTGCCAGCAGCTGGGGCGGGAGTGACCAAGAGACCCAGTACTTC,.,TRBD2,TRBV7-2,15,TRBJ2-5
CASSAALMREGTDNEQFF,TGTGCCAGCAGCGCCGCCCTTATGCGGGAGGGTACCGACAATGAGCAGTTCTTC,.,TRBD2,TRBV9,18,TRBJ2-1
CASSSHRDRAFYEQYF,TGTGCCAGCAGCTCACACCGGGACAGGGCGTTCTACGAGCAGTACTTC,.,TRBD1,TRBV7-9,16,TRBJ2-7
CASSQGQGAYEQYF,TGTGCCAGCAGTCAGGGACAGGGGGCTTACGAGCAGTACTTC,.,TRBD1,TRBV6-6,14,TRBJ2-7
CATSRDRGGTGNTIYF,TGTGCCACCAGCAGAGATCGGGGAGGGACCGGAAACACCATATATTTT,.,.,TRBV15,16,TRBJ1-3
CASTEGQPGAEQYF,TGTGCCAGCACCGAAGGACAGCCAGGGGCCGAGCAGTACTTC,.,.,TRBV6-1,14,TRBJ2-7
CASSVVPSPVETQYF,TGTGCCAGCAGCGTAGTCCCCTCCCCCGTAGAGACCCAGTACTTC,.,.,TRBV9,15,TRBJ2-5
CSVAGTGRYNEQFF,TGCAGCGTTGCCGGGACAGGGAGGTACAATGAGCAGTTCTTC,once,TRBD1,TRBV29-1,14,TRBJ2-1
CASSLRPPPAVTQYF,TGTGCCAGTAGTCTTCGACCTCCCCCTGCGGTGACCCAGTACTTC,.,.,TRBV19,15,TRBJ2-5
CASNKSYTF,TGTGCCAGCAATAAGAGCTACACCTTC,.,.,TRBV27,9,TRBJ1-2
CASSLATGALTDTQYF,TGTGCCAGCAGCTTAGCGACAGGGGCCCTCACAGATACGCAGTATTTT,.,TRBD1,TRBV5-6,16,TRBJ2-3
CASSLVGENTEAFF,TGTGCCAGCTCATTGGTCGGGGAGAACACTGAAGCTTTCTTT,.,.,TRBV18,14,TRBJ1-1
CAISESRGGILFF,TGTGCCATCAGTGAGTCGCGGGGTGGGATTCTCTTCTTC,.,.,TRBV10-3,13,TRBJ1-2
CASSLQGPRTEAFF,TGTGCCAGCAGCTTGCAGGGCCCGAGGACTGAAGCTTTCTTT,once,.,TRBV5-4,14,TRBJ1-1
CASSGSLSQPQHF,TGTGCCAGCAGTGGATCCTTAAGTCAGCCCCAGCATTTT,many,.,TRBV2,13,TRBJ1-5
CASSSGTGGFTNEKLFF,TGTGCCAGCAGCTCCGGGACAGGGGGCTTCACTAATGAAAAACTGTTTTTT,.,TRBD1,TRBV5-8,17,TRBJ1-4
CASSLSGQGAYNEQFF,TGTGCCAGCAGTTTGTCGGGACAGGGGGCCTACAATGAGCAGTTCTTC,.,TRBD1,TRBV28,16,TRBJ2-1
CAISAGLAGDPIQYF,TGTGCCATCAGTGCTGGACTAGCGGGAGACCCCATTCAGTACTTC,.,TRBD2,TRBV10-3,15,TRBJ2-4
CASSPEWGRGSQETQYF,TGTGCCAGCAGCCCAGAGTGGGGCAGGGGAAGCCAAGAGACCCAGTACTTC,.,.,TRBV7-9,17,TRBJ2-5
CASSQVRASTDTQYF,TGTGCCAGCAGCCAAGTCAGAGCGAGCACAGATACGCAGTATTTT,.,.,TRBV14,15,TRBJ2-3
CASSESGISYNEQFF,TGTGCCAGTAGTGAGAGCGGGATCTCCTACAATGAGCAGTTCTTC,few,TRBD2,TRBV19,15,TRBJ2-1
CASRRSRDSTYEQYF,TGTGCCAGCCGTAGGTCCCGGGACAGTACCTACGAGCAGTACTTC,.,TRBD1,TRBV19,15,TRBJ2-7
CASSPTTGLADTQYF,TGTGCCAGCTCACCAACGACAGGGCTAGCAGATACGCAGTATTTT,.,TRBD1,TRBV18,15,TRBJ2-3
CASSQEPYNEQFF,TGCGCCAGCAGCCAAGAACCTTACAATGAGCAGTTCTTC,once,.,TRBV4-3,13,TRBJ2-1
CAISLPHNSDNYEQYF,TGTGCCATCAGTCTGCCGCATAACAGCGACAACTACGAGCAGTACTTC,.,.,TRBV10-3,16,TRBJ2-7
CASSVGGTPPAFF,TGTGCCAGCAGTGTCGGGGGGACCCCACCAGCTTTCTTT,.,.,TRBV28,13,TRBJ1-1
CASSGLAGGQETQYF,TGTGCCAGCAGCGGCCTAGCGGGAGGGCAAGAGACCCAGTACTTC,.,TRBD2,TRBV5-6,15,TRBJ2-5
CASSLGRGDRNQPQHF,TGTGCCAGCAGCTTAGGGAGGGGAGATCGCAATCAGCCCCAGCATTTT,.,.,TRBV7-8,16,TRBJ1-5
CASSLVTETQYF,TGTGCCAGCAGCTTAGTTACGGAGACCCAGTACTTC,.,.,TRBV7-9,12,TRBJ2-5
CASSYLGGSYEQYF,TGTGCCAGCAGTTACCTCGGGGGGTCCTACGAGCAGTACTTC,.,TRBD2,TRBV5-5,14,TRBJ2-7
CASSFRSGSSYEQYF,TGTGCCAGCAGCTTCCGGAGCGGGAGCTCCTACGAGCAGTACTTC,.,TRBD2,TRBV4-2,15,TRBJ2-7
CASSQGRRDNEQFF,TGCGCCAGCAGCCAAGGGAGACGGGACAATGAGCAGTTCTTC,.,.,TRBV4-3,14,TRBJ2-1
CASSERGLVSLNEQFF,TGTGCCAGTTCAGAACGGGGACTAGTCAGTTTGAATGAGCAGTTCTTC,.,TRBD2,TRBV19,16,TRBJ2-1
CASSLPAAYSGNTIYF,TGTGCCAGCAGTTTGCCTGCGGCCTACTCTGGAAACACCATATATTTT,.,.,TRBV28,16,TRBJ1-3
CASMESGTPNQPQHF,TGTGCCAGCATGGAAAGTGGCACCCCAAATCAGCCCCAGCATTTT,.,.,TRBV6-6,15,TRBJ1-5
CASSLALGGQGTGELFF,TGCGCCAGCAGCTTGGCCCTAGGGGGGCAGGGCACCGGGGAGCTGTTTTTT,.,.,TRBV5-1,17,TRBJ2-2
CASSPRQADSYEQYF,TGTGCCAGCAGTCCCCGACAGGCAGACTCCTACGAGCAGTACTTC,.,.,TRBV27,15,TRBJ2-7
CASSLVGTREQYF,TGTGCCAGCAGCTTGGTTGGGACTAGAGAGCAGTACTTC,few,TRBD2,TRBV5-6,13,TRBJ2-7
CASSPQPSGNGNEQFF,TGTGCCAGCAGCCCCCAACCTAGCGGGAATGGGAATGAGCAGTTCTTC,.,TRBD2,TRBV4-2,16,TRBJ2-1
CASSFFPSSGANVLTF,TGTGCCAGCAGCTTTTTCCCAAGCTCTGGGGCCAACGTCCTGACTTTC,.,.,TRBV7-2,16,TRBJ2-6
CASSLDGTSGSRSYNEQFF,TGTGCCAGCAGCTTAGACGGGACTAGCGGGTCCCGCTCCTACAATGAGCAGTTCTTC,.,TRBD2,TRBV11-3,19,TRBJ2-1
CASSQGLRLGISDTQYF,TGCGCCAGCAGCCAAGGCCTACGACTGGGGATATCAGATACGCAGTATTTT,.,.,TRBV4-3,17,TRBJ2-3
CASSPRTWEGRFYEQYF,TGTGCCAGCAGCCCTCGCACGTGGGAGGGTCGATTTTACGAGCAGTACTTC,.,TRBD2,TRBV7-2,17,TRBJ2-7
CASSSMNTQYF,TGTGCCAGCAGCTCCATGAATACGCAGTATTTT,.,.,TRBV7-9,11,TRBJ2-3
CASSLRGTLLNTEAFF,TGTGCCAGCAGTTTAAGAGGTACACTGCTGAACACTGAAGCTTTCTTT,.,.,TRBV27,16,TRBJ1-1
CASSQGLWDYGYTF,TGCGCCAGCAGCCAAGGTTTATGGGACTATGGCTACACCTTC,.,.,TRBV4-1,14,TRBJ1-2
CASSFGGLGDTQYF,TGTGCCAGCAGCTTTGGAGGGCTTGGAGATACGCAGTATTTT,once,.,TRBV7-7,14,TRBJ2-3
CASSSVLQGDPLNYGYTF,TGTGCCAGCAGCTCCGTTCTTCAGGGGGACCCGCTTAACTATGGCTACACCTTC,.,TRBD1,TRBV7-6,18,TRBJ1-2
CASTSGRAEVSGELFF,TGTGCCAGCACTAGCGGGAGGGCCGAGGTATCCGGGGAGCTGTTTTTT,.,TRBD2,TRBV9,16,TRBJ2-2
CASSPYPREGAKNIQYF,TGTGCCAGTAGTCCCTACCCCAGGGAAGGGGCCAAAAACATTCAGTACTTC,.,.,TRBV19,17,TRBJ2-4
CASSPSGQGNQPQHF,TGTGCCAGCTCACCGTCAGGACAGGGTAATCAGCCCCAGCATTTT,.,TRBD1,TRBV18,15,TRBJ1-5
CASSQEGGSVPQFF,TGTGCCAGCAGCCAAGAGGGGGGGAGCGTCCCCCAGTTCTTC,.,.,TRBV6-6,14,TRBJ2-1
CASTPTGLNTGELFF,TGTGCCAGTACCCCGACAGGGCTAAACACCGGGGAGCTGTTTTTT,.,TRBD1,TRBV19,15,TRBJ2-2
CASSPRQGDTEAFF,TGTGCCAGCTCACCCCGACAGGGGGACACTGAAGCTTTCTTT,.,TRBD1,TRBV18,14,TRBJ1-1
CASSPVGYSTDTQYF,TGTGCCAGCTCACCTGTCGGTTACAGCACAGATACGCAGTATTTT,.,.,TRBV18,15,TRBJ2-3
CASSRGSGGTSGYNEQFF,TGTGCCAGTAGTAGGGGTTCGGGAGGGACTAGCGGTTACAATGAGCAGTTCTTC,.,TRBD2,TRBV19,18,TRBJ2-1
CASSYYGALAGGVKNIQYF,TGTGCCAGCAGTTACTATGGCGCCCTAGCGGGAGGGGTCAAAAACATTCAGTACTTC,.,TRBD2,TRBV28,19,TRBJ2-4
CASSVQHSGNTIYF,TGTGCCAGCAGTGTGCAACACTCTGGAAACACCATATATTTT,.,.,TRBV2,14,TRBJ1-3
CASSMGTGNTDTQYF,TGCGCCAGCAGCATGGGGACAGGAAACACAGATACGCAGTATTTT,.,TRBD1,TRBV5-1,15,TRBJ2-3